These T cell receptor beta chains were read from a single sample in a study of PD-1 blockade in classical Hodgkin lymphoma. The repertoire was sequenced with immunoSEQ multiplex PCR; TCRdb's copy has only in-frame clones and lacks some. The table records under 40,000 clones, around 89% of them present only once. Sequenced: CD4+ T cells from blood. The receptors originated from a human donor with classical Hodgkin lymphoma. Each CDR3 is given with its conserved first and last residue. D genes are given only for firm matches. Rows may omit the clone size; those that give it use once, few, many or a size class.

CAGRTGAATGELFF,TGTGCCGGACGGACAGGGGCTGCCACCGGGGAGCTGTTTTTT,TRBJ2-2,.,TRBD1,TRBV2
CASSFSKGNTEAFF,TGTGCCAGCAGTTTCAGTAAGGGAAACACTGAAGCTTTCTTT,TRBJ1-1,.,.,TRBV27
CATSTSGRNEQFF,TGCGCCACGTCGACTAGCGGGAGAAATGAGCAGTTCTTC,TRBJ2-1,.,TRBD2,TRBV10-2
CASSSRDRGLSPLHF,TGTGCCAGCAGCTCCCGGGACAGGGGTTTATCACCCCTCCACTTT,TRBJ1-6,.,TRBD1,TRBV5-6
CASSLGTGGRSGNTIYF,TGTGCCAGCAGCTTAGGGACAGGGGGACGCTCTGGAAACACCATATATTTT,TRBJ1-3,.,TRBD1,TRBV7-9
CASSNRDHEAKNIQYF,TGTGCCAGTAGTAACAGGGACCATGAGGCCAAAAACATTCAGTACTTC,TRBJ2-4,.,.,TRBV19
CASSLKTSGDNEQFF,TGCGCCAGCAGCTTGAAGACTAGCGGTGACAATGAGCAGTTCTTC,TRBJ2-1,.,TRBD2,TRBV5-1
CASSFLDRTYTEAFF,TGTGCCAGCAGTTTTCTAGACAGGACCTACACTGAAGCTTTCTTT,TRBJ1-1,.,.,TRBV28
CASSLDSGGGYEQYF,TGCGCCAGCAGCTTGGATTCCGGGGGAGGTTACGAGCAGTACTTC,TRBJ2-7,.,.,TRBV5-1
CASSQEAQGPGSEQFF,TGCGCCAGCAGCCAAGAAGCTCAGGGCCCGGGAAGTGAGCAGTTCTTC,TRBJ2-1,.,.,TRBV4-1
CASSGGTENTEAFF,TGTGCCAGCAGCGGGGGGACAGAAAACACTGAAGCTTTCTTT,TRBJ1-1,.,TRBD1,TRBV7-9
CASSSRGGVYGYTF,TGTGCCAGCAGCTCCCGTGGAGGGGTCTATGGCTACACCTTC,TRBJ1-2,.,.,TRBV5-8
CASSVAAELNTEAFF,TGTGCCAGCAGCGTAGCTGCGGAATTGAACACTGAAGCTTTCTTT,TRBJ1-1,once,.,TRBV9
CASSTTGTSGANVLTF,TGTGCCAGCAGTACGACAGGGACCTCTGGGGCCAACGTCCTGACTTTC,TRBJ2-6,once,TRBD1,TRBV28
CASRPRGGSNQPQHF,TGTGCCAGCAGACCCCGGGGAGGGAGCAATCAGCCCCAGCATTTT,TRBJ1-5,few,.,TRBV28
CASSFKRERTDTQYF,TGCGCCAGCAGCTTTAAGCGGGAGCGCACAGATACGCAGTATTTT,TRBJ2-3,.,TRBD2,TRBV4-1
CASSRERYSGGGANVLTF,TGTGCCAGTAGTCGGGAGAGGTATAGCGGGGGTGGGGCCAACGTCCTGACTTTC,TRBJ2-6,.,TRBD2,TRBV19
CASSRRHF,TGTGCCAGCAGCCGCCGCCACTTC,TRBJ2-7,.,.,TRBV4-2
CASSYSTGSAKNIQYF,TGTGCCAGCAGTTACTCTACAGGATCAGCCAAAAACATTCAGTACTTC,TRBJ2-4,.,.,TRBV6-5
CASSMGLAASTDTQYF,TGTGCCAGCAGCATGGGACTAGCCGCTAGCACAGATACGCAGTATTTT,TRBJ2-3,.,TRBD2,TRBV7-9
CASSWSRNNEQFF,TGTGCCAGCAGCTGGAGCCGGAACAATGAGCAGTTCTTC,TRBJ2-1,.,.,TRBV11-2
CAVPQGTSGRPSYNEQFF,TGTGCCGTCCCACAAGGGACTAGCGGGAGGCCCTCCTACAATGAGCAGTTCTTC,TRBJ2-1,.,TRBD2,TRBV7-9
CASSEQDSPYEKLFF,TGTGCCAGCAGTGAACAGGACAGCCCTTATGAAAAACTGTTTTTT,TRBJ1-4,.,.,TRBV6-1
CARSLVGKETQYF,TGTGCCAGAAGCTTAGTAGGGAAAGAGACCCAGTACTTC,TRBJ2-5,.,.,TRBV7-5
CASSLPGQPQHF,TGTGCCAGCAGCTTGCCGGGTCAGCCCCAGCATTTT,TRBJ1-5,.,.,TRBV5-6
CASSAGTGKGGANVLTF,TGTGCCAGCAGCGCCGGGACAGGGAAAGGTGGGGCCAACGTCCTGACTTTC,TRBJ2-6,.,TRBD1,TRBV11-3
CASRGTGSSYNSPLHF,TGTGCCAGCAGGGGGACAGGGAGCTCCTATAATTCACCCCTCCACTTT,TRBJ1-6,once,TRBD1,TRBV2
CASSPVASKTQYF,TGCGCCAGCAGCCCGGTCGCCTCCAAGACCCAGTACTTC,TRBJ2-5,few,.,TRBV5-1
CASLDPRDRGVGGYTF,TGTGCCAGCCTCGACCCCCGGGACAGGGGGGTAGGTGGCTACACCTTC,TRBJ1-2,.,TRBD1,TRBV18
CASSLRGSYEQYF,TGTGCCAGCAGCTTACGAGGGTCCTACGAGCAGTACTTC,TRBJ2-7,.,.,TRBV7-9
CASSQGLLGNIQYF,TGCGCCAGCAGCCAGGGACTACTTGGGAACATTCAGTACTTC,TRBJ2-4,.,TRBD2,TRBV4-1
CARSGVGDRPEEGYTF,TGTGCCAGAAGCGGAGTGGGGGACCGACCCGAGGAAGGCTACACCTTC,TRBJ1-2,.,.,TRBV5-3
CASSFESDIQYF,TGTGCCAGCAGCTTTGAGTCTGACATTCAGTACTTC,TRBJ2-4,.,.,TRBV7-9
CASSPFVGTGGVGGEAFF,TGTGCCAGCAGTCCGTTCGTAGGGACAGGGGGCGTTGGGGGAGAAGCTTTCTTT,TRBJ1-1,.,TRBD1,TRBV27
CSASGRNEQFF,TGCAGTGCTAGTGGTAGGAATGAGCAGTTCTTC,TRBJ2-1,.,.,TRBV20-1
CASSVSDTNTQYF,TGTGCCAGCAGCGTATCAGACACAAATACGCAGTATTTT,TRBJ2-3,.,.,TRBV9
CASTRAGLGYGYTF,TGTGCCAGCACCCGGGCAGGGCTGGGCTATGGCTACACCTTC,TRBJ1-2,.,.,TRBV2
CASSRQGDTEAFF,TGTGCCAGCAGCCGACAGGGGGACACTGAAGCTTTCTTT,TRBJ1-1,.,TRBD1,TRBV11-1
CASSPWDRQGGELFF,TGTGCCAGCAGCCCGTGGGACCGACAAGGCGGGGAGCTGTTTTTT,TRBJ2-2,.,.,TRBV7-6
CASSGELNQPQHF,TGTGCCAGCAGTGGGGAGCTAAATCAGCCCCAGCATTTT,TRBJ1-5,.,.,TRBV6-4
CASSLGMRHTGELFF,TGTGCCAGCAGCCTGGGGATGAGGCACACCGGGGAGCTGTTTTTT,TRBJ2-2,.,.,TRBV5-6
CSGGTLNIQYF,TGCAGCGGTGGGACGCTTAACATTCAGTACTTC,TRBJ2-4,.,.,TRBV29-1
CASSTDWEETQYF,TGTGCCAGTAGTACGGACTGGGAAGAGACCCAGTACTTC,TRBJ2-5,.,.,TRBV19
CASSLDSSTGLETQYF,TGCGCCAGCAGCTTGGACTCTAGCACGGGACTAGAGACCCAGTACTTC,TRBJ2-5,.,.,TRBV5-1
CASSRSLFNQPQHF,TGTGCCAGCAGTCGATCACTTTTCAATCAGCCCCAGCATTTT,TRBJ1-5,.,.,TRBV2
CASSSRSYEQFF,TGTGCCAGCTCCAGCAGAAGCTATGAGCAGTTCTTC,TRBJ2-1,.,.,TRBV28
CASSFWISGNTGELFF,TGTGCCAGCAGCTTCTGGATTAGCGGGAACACCGGGGAGCTGTTTTTT,TRBJ2-2,.,.,TRBV7-8